This T cell receptor (beta chain) was identified in a study of blood T cell repertoires in COVID-19. For the study at large: The United States, Italy and Spain provided the acute and convalescent COVID-19 samples. From T cells, B-cell-depleted T cells, or PBMCs came the material, which was cDNA or gDNA.

Trimming took off 3 bases at V and 0 bases at J, with 11 bases between the two ends. CDR1 and CDR2 from the germline V gene are WNHNN and SYGVQD (reference sequence). The CDR3 has 16 amino acids. The Seattle patients, enrolled during active infection, were followed longitudinally. Original data processing: Counts of nucleated cells, estimated from reference gene primer amplification, were obtained. Using immunoSEQ multiplex PCR, the repertoire was profiled, and TCRdb retains in-frame clones only, with some absent. Clone size and V and J calls were adopted from that table, with D and trimming inferred from the DNA. The profile shows fewer than 450,000 clones, 88% of them singletons.

Sequencing was carried out using peripheral blood. This TCR derives from a woman between 70 and 85 years old with COVID-19, enrolled during active disease. The chain combines TRBV10-1 with TRBJ2-2; D is ambiguous. The CDR3 sequence is CASSDSKRTNTGELFF. The CDR3 DNA reads TGCGCCAGCAGTGACTCCAAGAGGACGAACACCGGGGAGCTGTTTTTT.